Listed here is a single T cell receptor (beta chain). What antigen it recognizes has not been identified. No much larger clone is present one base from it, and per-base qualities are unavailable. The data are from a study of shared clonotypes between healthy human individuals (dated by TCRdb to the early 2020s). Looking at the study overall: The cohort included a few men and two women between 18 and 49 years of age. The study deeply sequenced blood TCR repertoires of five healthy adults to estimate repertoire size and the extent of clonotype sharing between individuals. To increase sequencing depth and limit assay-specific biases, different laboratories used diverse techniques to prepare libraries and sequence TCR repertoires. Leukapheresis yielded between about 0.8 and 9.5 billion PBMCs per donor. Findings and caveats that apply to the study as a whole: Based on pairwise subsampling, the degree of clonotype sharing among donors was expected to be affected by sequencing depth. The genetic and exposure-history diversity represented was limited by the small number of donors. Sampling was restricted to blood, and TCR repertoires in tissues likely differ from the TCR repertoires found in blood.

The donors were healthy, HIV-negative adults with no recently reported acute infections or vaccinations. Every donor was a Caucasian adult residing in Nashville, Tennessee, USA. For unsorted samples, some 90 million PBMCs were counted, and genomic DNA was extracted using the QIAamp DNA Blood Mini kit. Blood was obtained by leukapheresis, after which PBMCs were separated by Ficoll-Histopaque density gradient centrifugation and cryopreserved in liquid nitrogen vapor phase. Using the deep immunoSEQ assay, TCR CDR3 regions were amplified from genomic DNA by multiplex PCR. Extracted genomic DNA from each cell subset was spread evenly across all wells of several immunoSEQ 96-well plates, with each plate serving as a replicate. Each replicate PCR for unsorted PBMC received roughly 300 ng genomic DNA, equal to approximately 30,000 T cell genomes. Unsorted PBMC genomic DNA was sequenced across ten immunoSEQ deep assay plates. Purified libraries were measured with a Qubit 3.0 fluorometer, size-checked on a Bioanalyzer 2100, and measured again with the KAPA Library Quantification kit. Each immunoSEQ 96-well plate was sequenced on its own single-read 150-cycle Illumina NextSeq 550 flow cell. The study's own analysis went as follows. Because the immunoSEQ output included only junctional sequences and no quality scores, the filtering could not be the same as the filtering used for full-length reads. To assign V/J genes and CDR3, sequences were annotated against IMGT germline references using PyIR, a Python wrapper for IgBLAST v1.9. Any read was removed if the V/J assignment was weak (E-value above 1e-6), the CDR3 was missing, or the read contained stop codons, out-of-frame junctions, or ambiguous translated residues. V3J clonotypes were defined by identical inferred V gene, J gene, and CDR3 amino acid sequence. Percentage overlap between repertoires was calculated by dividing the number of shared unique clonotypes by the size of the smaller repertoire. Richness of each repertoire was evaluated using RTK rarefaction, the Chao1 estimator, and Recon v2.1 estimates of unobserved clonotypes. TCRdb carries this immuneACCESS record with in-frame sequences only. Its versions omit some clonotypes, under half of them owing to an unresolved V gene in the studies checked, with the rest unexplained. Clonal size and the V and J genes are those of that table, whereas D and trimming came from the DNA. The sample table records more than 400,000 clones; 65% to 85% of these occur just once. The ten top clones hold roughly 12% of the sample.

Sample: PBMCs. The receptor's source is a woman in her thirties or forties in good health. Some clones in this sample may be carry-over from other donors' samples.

The sequence in DNA is TGTGCCAGCAGCCCCGGTGGGGCTAGCGGGGTTGGCCGTGAGCAGTACTTC. Translated, it gives CASSPGGASGVGREQYF. This receptor chain uses TRBV7-8 and TRBJ2-7; 9 central nucleotides agree with TRBD2. The germline V gene specifies SGHVS as CDR1 and FQNEAQ as CDR2. From cysteine to phenylalanine, the CDR3 is 17 amino acids long. Only the CDR3 part of the read is kept: 51 bases, read in frame from the first base. The junction shows trimming of 5 bases on V and 7 bases on J, and the gene matches do not reach 18 bases of it.